The present TCR beta chain was sequenced within a study of blood T cell repertoires in COVID-19. For the study at large: COVID-19 samples, acute and convalescent, were from the United States, Italy and Spain. T cells, B-cell-depleted T cells, or PBMCs supplied cDNA or gDNA.

Methods used by the authors: From reference gene primer amplification, estimates of nucleated cell counts were derived. Clones were read by immunoSEQ multiplex PCR, and TCRdb kept only the in-frame ones, dropping some. The DNA gave D and trimming, while V, J and clone size come from that table. The sample lists under 300,000 clones, about 88% occurring once. This CDR3 spans 17 amino acids. Trimming at V came to 5 bases and at J to 6 bases, leaving 9 bases not matched to a gene. Germline CDR1 is SEHNR and CDR2 is FQNEAQ (reference sequence). This sequence joins TRBV7-9 and TRBJ2-3; 15 bases are a match to TRBD2. This TCR was sampled from a woman aged 40 to 50 who had recovered from COVID-19. Sequencing was done on a sample of peripheral blood. CDR3 sequence: CASSLGLAGGDQDTQYF. The CDR3, as DNA: TGTGCCAGCAGCCTAGGACTAGCGGGGGGGGACCAGGATACGCAGTATTTT. Full variable domain (rest looked up from reference TRBV7-9 and TRBJ2-3): DTGVSQNPRHKITKRGQNVTFRCDPISEHNRLYWYRQTLGQGPEFLTYFQNEAQLEKSRLLSDRFSAERPKGSFSTLEIQRTEQGDSAMYLCASSLGLAGGDQDTQYFGPGTRLTVL.